The clone carrying this TCR beta chain was observed once. Random hexamers were used to reverse transcribe 0.5 to 1 ug of RNA. The TCR beta CDR3 was amplified by immunoSEQ multiplex PCR across 54 Vbeta, 13 Jbeta. TCRdb redid the calling of the immunoSEQ multiplex PCR reads with MiXCR, one entry per CDR3 protein. The data show 400,000 or so distinct CDR3 sequences, about 85% seen once. V was pared by 1 base and J by 8 bases, with 21 bases between. From germline, CDR1 is DFQATT and CDR2 SNEGSKA (reference sequence). The CDR3 loop spans 16 amino acids. The sample is drawn from a study of CD8 T cells in Susac syndrome. Sequencing of TCR beta was performed on blood CD8+ T cells and on blood CD4+ T cells. Relapsing-remitting disease, either stable or active, was present in the multiple sclerosis controls, who were treatment-naive patients. In contrast to the negatively isolated CD8+ and CD4+ T cells, TEMRA cells were FACS-enriched.

The chain is built from TRBV20-1 and TRBJ1-5, with D possibly TRBD1 on 5 matching bases. The source material was CD8+ T cells from PBMCs. The receptor comes from a human donor with multiple sclerosis. The chain's CDR3 is CSARGRIDRGREPQHF. Here the CDR3 DNA reads TGCAGTGCTAGAGGCAGGATAGATCGGGGACGCGAGCCCCAGCATTTT.